This record covers a single T cell receptor beta chain. Its antigen target is currently unknown. A much bigger clone sits one base away, suggesting this may be a read error. Library creation used PCR. The sequencer was an Illumina HiSeq 4000. High-throughput sequencing was used to profile the TCR beta-chain CDR3 region of every patient. The authors processed their data as follows. Drawing on CDR3 differences between clinicopathological groups, the researchers built a classifier meant to tell apart patients with distant-metastatic papillary thyroid cancer. To measure repertoire diversity the researchers used the Shannon index, while the Morisita-Horn index served to gauge how similar the tumor and blood repertoires were. TCRdb passed the public sequencing reads through fastp at Q25 and MiXCR, retaining productive beta sequences. Here the V and J calls rest on TCRdb's processing, not on the authors' analysis. The table for this sample lists tens of thousands of clones; 14% to 15% of them were counted only once. Jointly, the top ten make up around 3.3% of the sample.

Including the terminal cysteine and phenylalanine, the CDR3 comprises 13 residues. The DNA shown is the 39-base CDR3, in frame from base 1. Based on the germline V gene, the CDR1 and CDR2 sequences are SGDLS and YYNGEE. This sample is part of a study of metastatic and nonmetastatic thyroid tumors (dated by TCRdb to the early 2020s). About the full investigation: The researchers compared repertoires between peripheral blood samples and tumor or nodule tissue samples from patients with malignant or benign thyroid disease.

None of the patients had been given any treatment before thyroid surgery. The study retrospectively analysed patient clinical samples collected from the early 2010s to the late 2010s using T-cell receptor beta sequencing. Summary of the overall study and its limitations: TCR beta diversity was reported as significantly higher in malignant tumors than in benign nodules, in both blood and tumor samples.

The chain is assembled from TRBV9 and TRBJ2-2, and 8 junction bases match TRBD2. Sequencing was carried out using blood. This receptor was taken from a female donor with papillary thyroid cancer or a benign thyroid nodule (not recorded which). Some clones in this sample may be carry-over from other donors' samples. The nucleotide sequence is given as TGTGCCAGCAGCGTACCCGACGGGGGGGAGCTGGTTTTT. Its protein product is CASSVPDGGELVF.